One and the same sample provided the 9 T cell receptor beta chains below, sequenced in a study of OX40 agonist ivuxolimab in advanced cancers. Sequencing was performed with immunoSEQ multiplex PCR; in TCRdb, only in-frame clones are kept and a portion is missing. The sample contains tens of thousands of clones, roughly nine tenths of which appear only once. The sequencing here drew on CD4+ or CD8+ T cells sorted from blood, taken in a trial of the OX40 agonist ivuxolimab. The origin of the receptors is an adult with an advanced solid tumor such as melanoma, head and neck, liver or kidney cancer.

V gene TRBV28 combines with J gene TRBJ1-2; no reliable D call. The CDR3 consists of 13 residues. With 5 bases removed from V and 8 bases from J, the gap between germline ends came to 15 bases. Germline CDR1 MDHEN, CDR2 SYDVKM. CDR3 DNA: TGTGCCAGCAGTCTTACCCTTCTGCGGGGCTACACCTTC. Amino acids: CASSLTLLRGYTF.

This clone was picked up one time. V usage is TRBV20-1 and J usage is TRBJ2-3; no clear D. Between the trimmed V and J ends, which lost 4 bases and 2 bases, there was a span of 4 bases. Germline assignment: CDR1 DFQATT and CDR2 SNEGSKA (reference sequence). The length of the CDR3 is 11 residues. The CDR3 bases are TGCAGTGCTAATCCCACAGATACGCAGTATTTT. Protein sequence: CSANPTDTQYF.

The rearrangement joins TRBV11-3 to TRBJ2-3; 8 bases agree with TRBD2. This CDR3 is 16 amino acids long. The ends lost 6 bases at V and 0 bases at J; junction bases unmatched: 8. The V gene's germline CDR1 is SGHNT and CDR2 YENEEA. CDR3 residues: CASRSLASGSTDTQYF. The CDR3 DNA follows: TGTGCCAGCAGGTCACTCGCTAGCGGGAGCACAGATACGCAGTATTTT.

The CDR3 nucleotides read TGTGCCAGCAGCTTAACTACTAGCGGGAGGGTTTACGAGCAGTACTTC. Translating gives CASSLTTSGRVYEQYF. V and J are TRBV7-2 and TRBJ2-7; TRBD2 matches at 13 bases. Germline trimming cut 2 bases from V and 4 bases from J; bases unmatched to any gene: 5. CDR3 size: 16 residues. Germline loops: CDR1 SGHTA, CDR2 FQGNSA.

The chain recombines TRBV7-2 with TRBJ2-1, with 10 bases aligning to TRBD1. The V and J ends lost 5 bases and 8 bases, in that order; junction bases with no gene match: 12. The CDR3 has 16 residues. The germline V gene encodes CDR1 SGHTA and CDR2 FQGNSA. DNA for the CDR3: TGTGCCAGCAGCGCCCGCCCGGGACAGGGGACCGATGAGCAGTTCTTC. It is translated as CASSARPGQGTDEQFF.

J is TRBJ2-2 and V is TRBV5-1, with TRBD2 matching over 8 bases. J was trimmed by 0 bases and V by 0 bases; bases with no gene match: 4. This CDR3 comprises 17 residues. Germline loops: CDR1 SGHRS, CDR2 YFSETQ. DNA of the CDR3: TGCGCCAGCAGCTTGGAAGTTAGCGGGGCGAACACCGGGGAGCTGTTTTTT. Residues: CASSLEVSGANTGELFF.

The chain has TRBV10-2 and TRBJ2-1; D possibly corresponds to TRBD2 (6 bases). Germline CDR1 is WSHSY and CDR2 is SAAADI. The V and J ends lost 6 bases and 5 bases respectively, with 20 bases between them. There are 16 residues in the CDR3. The CDR3 protein is CASRDNRGTKNNEQFF. Here the CDR3 DNA reads TGCGCCAGCAGAGACAACCGCGGGACCAAGAACAATGAGCAGTTCTTC.

V is TRBV7-9 and J is TRBJ1-1, with TRBD1 as a possible D gene (5 bases). The CDR3 loop spans 19 amino acids. Trimming cost V 0 bases and J 2 bases, with 22 bases left between them. Germline loops: CDR1 SEHNR, CDR2 FQNEAQ (reference sequence). For the CDR3, the DNA is TGTGCCAGCAGCTTAGCAACCGGGACTCTTAAAACAGGAAACACTGAAGCTTTCTTT. It specifies CASSLATGTLKTGNTEAFF. The full variable domain, in which reference TRBV7-9 and TRBJ1-1 provide the parts outside the CDR3, is DTGVSQNPRHKITKRGQNVTFRCDPISEHNRLYWYRQTLGQGPEFLTYFQNEAQLEKSRLLSDRFSAERPKGSFSTLEIQRTEQGDSAMYLCASSLATGTLKTGNTEAFFGQGTRLTVV.

The chain recombines TRBV27 with TRBJ2-1; 8 nucleotides agree with TRBD2. Trimming took 5 bases from V and 7 from J; bases not matched to a gene: 10. Germline-derived CDR1 and CDR2 are MNHEY and SMNVEV (reference sequence). This CDR3 has 15 amino acids. CDR3 protein: CASSHGSGRRNEQFF. The CDR3 bases are TGTGCCAGCAGTCATGGAAGCGGGAGAAGGAATGAGCAGTTCTTC.